Presented here are 30 T cell receptor beta chains from one specimen sequenced in a study of PD-1 blockade in classical Hodgkin lymphoma (dated by TCRdb to about 2020). The time point label on this specimen signifies: cycle 4 day 1 (C4D1), after six to seven weeks of nivolumab. Every trial patient had relapsed following autologous stem cell transplantation, and prior brentuximab vedotin exposure was what differed among cohorts A, B and C. CD4+ T cells were purified from thawed PBMCs by magnetic negative selection with a Miltenyi CD4+ T cell isolation kit. Libraries were prepared through the immunoSEQ multiplex PCR assay. The table comes from immuneACCESS by way of TCRdb, which keeps in-frame sequences with V and J called. Part of the clones is missing from these tables; in studies checked, under half for an unresolved V gene and the rest for unknown reasons. Within this sample are about 22,000 clones, with around three quarters of them counted one time only. About 1.2% of the sample comes from the top ten.

The source material was CD4+ T cells from blood, sampled before the fourth cycle of nivolumab. The receptors stem from a human donor with classical Hodgkin lymphoma.

The chain couples TRBV2 to TRBJ1-4, with 8 bases fitting TRBD1. Germline V lookup: CDR1 SNHLY, CDR2 FYNNEI. V lost 2 bases and J lost 4; bases outside the gene matches: 3. CDR3 length: 15 residues. The CDR3 here is CASSERTGINEKLFF. The CDR3 bases are TGTGCCAGCAGTGAACGGACAGGGATTAATGAAAAACTGTTTTTT.

The J gene is TRBJ2-7, the V gene TRBV29-1, with a tentative D call TRBD1 (7 bases). CDR1 is SQVTM and CDR2 is ANQGSEA in the germline V gene. This CDR3 contains 14 residues. Between the trimmed V and J ends, which lost 5 bases and 6 bases, there was a span of 20 bases. The CDR3 loop reads CSVSQGTVGGEQYF. The CDR3 DNA is TGCAGCGTTTCCCAGGGGACAGTCGGGGGCGAGCAGTACTTC.

The gene calls are TRBV29-1 and TRBJ1-2; 7 bases match TRBD1. Germline V gene sequence: CDR1 SQVTM, CDR2 ANQGSEA. The CDR3 extends over 12 amino acids. With V trimmed by 6 bases and J by 6 bases, 7 bases remained unmatched. The CDR3 spells CSVRTGENGYTF. The CDR3 coding sequence is TGCAGCGTCAGGACAGGCGAGAATGGCTACACCTTC. Drawing the rest from reference TRBV29-1 and TRBJ1-2, the complete variable domain is SAVISQKPSRDICQRGTSLTIQCQVDSQVTMMFWYRQQPGQSLTLIATANQGSEATYESGFVIDKFPISRPNLTFSTLTVSNMSPEDSSIYLCSVRTGENGYTFGSGTRLTVV.

The chain employs TRBV7-2 and TRBJ2-7, with D unresolved. V was trimmed by 5 bases and J by 3 bases, leaving 11 bases between them. Germline CDR1 and CDR2: SGHTA and FQGNSA. The CDR3 extends over 13 amino acids. CDR3 in DNA: TGTGCCAGCAGCCCCTGGACGGGCTACGAGCAGTACTTC. It specifies CASSPWTGYEQYF.

This sequence joins TRBV5-6 and TRBJ1-5; D gene unclear. Germline V lookup: CDR1 SGHDT, CDR2 YYEEEE. The CDR3 sequence is 17 residues long. V shed 1 base and J shed 1 base, with 15 bases lying between them. The CDR3, as DNA: TGTGCCAGCAGCTTGTTTGGCAGACAAGGCAGCAATCAGCCCCAGCATTTT. This sequence encodes CASSLFGRQGSNQPQHF. Full variable domain (missing parts from reference TRBV5-6 and TRBJ1-5): DAGVTQSPTHLIKTRGQQVTLRCSPKSGHDTVSWYQQALGQGPQFIFQYYEEEERQRGNFPDRFSGHQFPNYSSELNVNALLLGDSALYLCASSLFGRQGSNQPQHFGDGTRLSIL.

The chain employs TRBV6-6 and TRBJ1-5; 7 bases fit TRBD1. The V gene end was trimmed by 6 bases and the J gene end by 4 bases; junction bases not matched to a gene: 6. Germline CDR1 MNHNY, CDR2 SVGAGI (reference sequence). The CDR3 loop spans 14 amino acids. The CDR3 DNA sequence: TGTGCCAGCAGGGGGGACAGTCCTAATCAGCCCCAGCATTTT. It translates to CASRGDSPNQPQHF.

V gene TRBV18 combines with J gene TRBJ2-7; D call uncertain. This CDR3 region has 18 residues. Looked up from germline, CDR1 is KGHSH and CDR2 is LQKENI. V dropped 1 base and J dropped 7 bases, with 26 bases sitting between them. The CDR3 loop is CASSPRIGRGGSLWEQYF. In nucleotides, the CDR3 is TGTGCCAGCTCACCACGGATTGGTAGAGGCGGTTCCCTTTGGGAGCAGTACTTC.

The chain has TRBV4-3 and TRBJ2-3; D not resolved. V shed 4 bases and J shed 6 bases, with 11 bases lying between them. The CDR3 contains 13 residues. Per germline, CDR1 LGHNA and CDR2 YSLEER. The CDR3 region has the DNA TGCGCCAGCAGCCCAGAAGGGTCCGATACGCAGTATTTT. Its translation is CASSPEGSDTQYF.

The chain has TRBV5-1 and TRBJ2-1, with 13 bases aligning to TRBD2. The ends lost 3 bases at V and 4 bases at J; junction bases unmatched: 4. CDR3 length equals 16 residues. Looked up from germline, CDR1 is SGHRS and CDR2 is YFSETQ. In nucleotides, the CDR3 is TGCGCCAGCAGCTCCGGACTAGCGGGGGAATACAATGAGCAGTTCTTC. Protein: CASSSGLAGEYNEQFF.

V usage is TRBV5-1 and J usage is TRBJ2-5, with 9 positions matching TRBD1. The CDR3 extends over 17 amino acids. CDR1 SGHRS and CDR2 YFSETQ come from the germline V gene. V was pared by 3 bases and J by 3 bases, with 12 bases of the junction left unmatched. The CDR3 DNA reads as TGCGCCAGCAGCTGGGGACAGGGAATAACCCCCGAAGAGACCCAGTACTTC. Protein product: CASSWGQGITPEETQYF. Using reference TRBV5-1 and TRBJ2-5 for the parts outside the CDR3, the full variable domain is KAGVTQTPRYLIKTRGQQVTLSCSPISGHRSVSWYQQTPGQGLQFLFEYFSETQRNKGNFPGRFSGRQFSNSRSEMNVSTLELGDSALYLCASSWGQGITPEETQYFGPGTRLLVL.

This clone was counted a single time. V usage is TRBV2 and J usage is TRBJ2-3, with 8 positions matching TRBD1. V shed 6 bases and J 2 bases; nucleotides not matched to a gene: 4. CDR1 SNHLY and CDR2 FYNNEI come from the germline V gene. The length of the CDR3 is 14 residues. CDR3 bases: TGTGCCAGCAGGCAGGGGGCTAACACAGATACGCAGTATTTT. It codes for CASRQGANTDTQYF.

This chain links TRBV27 with TRBJ1-1, with 11 bases fitting TRBD1. The CDR3 runs to 14 residues. J was trimmed by 5 bases and V by 6 bases; bases with no gene match: 5. Germline V gene lookup returns CDR1 MNHEY and CDR2 SMNVEV (reference sequence). The CDR3 bases are TGTGCCAGCAGATGGACAGGGGGCATGACTGAAGCTTTCTTT. This encodes CASRWTGGMTEAFF.

V is TRBV29-1 and J is TRBJ1-4, with a possible D match to TRBD1 (5 bases). Germline V gene data show CDR1 as SQVTM and CDR2 as ANQGSEA. Trimming cost V 4 bases and J 5 bases, with 17 bases left between them. The length of the CDR3 is 15 residues. This chain's CDR3 is CSVAGSRAPNEKLFF. CDR3 coding DNA: TGCAGCGTTGCCGGTTCCAGGGCTCCAAATGAAAAACTGTTTTTT.

V and J are TRBV6-5 and TRBJ1-1; 7 bases align to TRBD1. Germline trimming cut 4 bases from V and 4 bases from J; bases unmatched to any gene: 9. The CDR3 loop spans 15 amino acids. Per the germline V gene, CDR1 is MNHEY and CDR2 is SVGAGI. The CDR3 nucleotides read TGTGCCAGCAGTTCCCGGACAGGAATCGTCACTGAAGCTTTCTTT. The encoded protein is CASSSRTGIVTEAFF.

This chain uses TRBV5-1 with TRBJ2-7; D possibly corresponds to TRBD1 (5 bases). This CDR3 comprises 13 residues. CDR1 is SGHRS and CDR2 is YFSETQ in the germline V gene. The ends were cut back, 0 bases at V and 8 bases at J, with 12 bases in the middle. In DNA form, the CDR3 reads TGCGCCAGCAGCTTGGGGACACAAGACCAGCAGTACTTC. This encodes CASSLGTQDQQYF.

The V gene is TRBV4-2, the J gene TRBJ2-5; 11 positions agree with TRBD2. The CDR3 consists of 15 residues. Losses at the gene ends were 6 bases for V and 2 bases for J; bases not matched to a gene: 5. Germline loops: CDR1 LGHNA, CDR2 YNFKEQ. The CDR3 bases are TGTGCCAGCAGGACTAGCGGGGCGGGGCAAGAGACCCAGTACTTC. It codes for CASRTSGAGQETQYF.

The rearrangement links TRBV4-2 to TRBJ2-4, with D maybe TRBD1 (5 bases). In germline, CDR1 is LGHNA, CDR2 YNFKEQ. V lost 0 bases, J lost 3 bases, and 9 bases lay in between. The CDR3 runs to 15 residues. The CDR3 nucleotides read TGTGCCAGCAGCCAAGAAGGCAGGGACAAAAACATTCAGTACTTC. Its translation is CASSQEGRDKNIQYF.

This chain uses TRBV5-1 with TRBJ2-5, with D maybe TRBD2 (6 bases). Trimming removed 6 bases at V and 5 bases at J, with 20 bases between. Germline V CDR1 and CDR2: SGHRS, YFSETQ. This CDR3 is built from 15 residues. The CDR3 loop reads CASTLGTLREETQYF. The CDR3 nucleotides read TGCGCCAGCACCCTAGGGACTCTTAGAGAGGAGACCCAGTACTTC.

This sequence joins TRBV11-1 and TRBJ1-2; D uncertain. CDR3 length: 14 residues. V was clipped by 3 bases and J by 0 bases, with 8 bases between them. Germline assignment: CDR1 SGHAT and CDR2 FQDESV (reference sequence). The CDR3 reads CASSFPWANYGYTF. CDR3 bases: TGTGCCAGCAGCTTTCCGTGGGCTAACTATGGCTACACCTTC.

The chain joins TRBV5-4 to TRBJ1-1, with 9 bases lining up with TRBD1. The CDR3 is made up of 14 amino acids. V shed 5 bases, J shed 7 bases, and the junction held 9 bases outside the gene matches. Germline V CDR1 and CDR2: SGHNT, YYREEE (reference sequence). The CDR3 sequence is CASSRGQGTSEAFF. The CDR3 coding sequence is TGTGCCAGCAGTCGGGGACAGGGAACGAGTGAAGCTTTCTTT.

V is TRBV19 and J is TRBJ1-1, with TRBD1 matching over 8 bases. This CDR3 is 16 amino acids long. Germline V CDR1 and CDR2: LNHDA, SQIVND (reference sequence). The junction had 7 bases not matched to a gene; V was cut back by 1 base and J by 3 bases. CDR3 protein: CASSIVYGQGYTEAFF. The CDR3 DNA reads as TGTGCCAGTAGTATAGTCTATGGACAGGGTTACACTGAAGCTTTCTTT.

This clone was seen only once. The genes are TRBV13 and TRBJ2-1; TRBD1 matches at 8 bases. This CDR3 has 15 residues. The V gene end was trimmed by 5 bases and the J gene end by 4 bases; junction bases not matched to a gene: 7. The germline CDR1 and CDR2 sequences are PRHDT and FYEKMQ (reference sequence). DNA for the CDR3: TGTGCCAGCAGCGAACAGGGGGTTACTTACAATGAGCAGTTCTTC. This codes for CASSEQGVTYNEQFF. Supplemented by reference TRBV13 and TRBJ2-1, the full variable domain reads AAGVIQSPRHLIKEKRETATLKCYPIPRHDTVYWYQQGPGQDPQFLISFYEKMQSDKGSIPDRFSAQQFSDYHSELNMSSLELGDSALYFCASSEQGVTYNEQFFGPGTRLTVL.

This clone was detected once. V gene TRBV6-1 combines with J gene TRBJ2-3; 7 bases fit TRBD1. J lost 5 bases, V lost 3 bases, and 8 bases had no gene match. This CDR3 has 15 amino acids. Germline V gene sequence: CDR1 MNHNS, CDR2 SASEGT. This CDR3 reads CASSEFLTGRDTQYF. For the CDR3, the DNA is TGTGCCAGCAGTGAGTTTCTGACAGGGCGAGATACGCAGTATTTT.

The V call is TRBV6-1, the J call TRBJ2-5, with 10 bases aligning to TRBD2. V lost 8 bases to trimming and J lost 2 bases; unmatched junction nucleotides: 5. Germline V gives CDR1 MNHNS, CDR2 SASEGT. The CDR3 has 14 residues. In nucleotides, the CDR3 is TGTGCCAGCCTGGCTAGCGGGGGACAAGAGACCCAGTACTTC. Translating gives CASLASGGQETQYF.

CDR3 sequence: CASSESGTGGNTQYF. CDR3 sequence (DNA): TGCGCCAGCAGTGAGTCCGGGACAGGGGGAAATACGCAGTATTTT. The chain combines TRBV10-1 with TRBJ2-3; 11 nucleotides agree with TRBD1. In germline, CDR1 is WNHNN, CDR2 SYGVQD (reference sequence). The CDR3 totals 15 residues. V shed 0 bases and J 7 bases; nucleotides not matched to a gene: 3.

The chain uses TRBV6-5 and TRBJ1-6; weak D call: TRBD1 (6 bases). Trimming took 3 bases from V and 13 from J, leaving 13 bases between them. Germline assignment: CDR1 MNHEY and CDR2 SVGAGI. The CDR3 extends over 13 amino acids. The CDR3 loop is CASSYGGLSPLHF. Written as DNA, the CDR3 is TGTGCCAGCAGTTATGGGGGGCTCTCCCCCCTCCACTTT.

The genes are TRBV5-4 and TRBJ2-2, with D possibly matching TRBD2 (5 bases). The CDR3 has 14 residues. V was cut by 1 base and J by 4 bases, with 8 bases left in between. In germline, CDR1 is SGHNT, CDR2 YYREEE (reference sequence). The chain's CDR3 is CASSLNAGTGELFF. The CDR3 nucleotides read TGTGCCAGCAGCTTGAACGCGGGCACCGGGGAGCTGTTTTTT.

The chain uses TRBV30 and TRBJ2-6; D is unclear. The germline gives CDR1 GTSNPN, CDR2 SVGIG (reference sequence). The CDR3 runs 15 residues. V gave up 2 bases and J gave up 0 bases, with 8 bases separating them. This chain's CDR3 is CAWSSNPSGANVLTF. The CDR3 coding sequence is TGTGCCTGGAGTTCAAACCCCTCTGGGGCCAACGTCCTGACTTTC.

The table lists this clone with a few counts. V usage is TRBV10-3 and J usage is TRBJ1-1; D is undetermined. Germline V CDR1 and CDR2: ENHRY, SYGVKD. Trimming cost V 4 bases and J 5 bases, with 17 bases left between them. The CDR3 is 15 amino acids. Here the CDR3 reads CAISVGQVWSTEAFF. For the CDR3, the DNA is TGTGCCATCAGTGTAGGGCAGGTTTGGAGTACTGAAGCTTTCTTT.

This rearrangement joins TRBV5-5 to TRBJ2-3; D ambiguous. The CDR3 extends over 13 amino acids. CDR1 and CDR2 from the germline V gene are SGHKS and YYEKEE (reference sequence). Between the trimmed V and J ends, which lost 2 bases and 2 bases, there was a span of 6 bases. The CDR3 region has the DNA TGTGCCAGCAGCTTTAAGATCACAGATACGCAGTATTTT. Translating gives CASSFKITDTQYF.